These 20 T cell receptor beta chains were all obtained from the same sample, sequenced in a study of blood T cell repertoires in COVID-19. Sequencing used immunoSEQ multiplex PCR; TCRdb keeps in-frame clones, though not all of them. The sample holds roughly 250,000 clones; about nine tenths are singletons and the top ten take approximately 0.8%. What was sequenced was peripheral blood. These receptors were obtained from a man between 25 and 39 years old with COVID-19, enrolled during active disease.

This sequence joins TRBV25-1 and TRBJ1-6; D unclear. There are 15 residues in the CDR3. From germline, CDR1 is MGHDK and CDR2 SYGVNS. Between the trimmed V and J ends, which lost 3 bases and 4 bases, there was a span of 10 bases. The CDR3 reads CASSDFGVYNSPLHF. CDR3 bases: TGTGCCAGCAGTGATTTCGGGGTTTATAATTCACCCCTCCACTTT.

This chain joins TRBV20-1 and TRBJ2-4; D unresolved. Germline values: CDR1 DFQATT, CDR2 SNEGSKA (reference sequence). The germline V and J ends were trimmed by 4 bases and 6 bases, with 7 bases remaining between them. CDR3 length: 11 amino acids. The CDR3 is CSAINLNIQYF. The CDR3 nucleotides read TGCAGTGCTATCAACTTAAACATTCAGTACTTC.

This chain connects TRBV11-2 to TRBJ1-1; unclear D gene. The CDR3 is 13 amino acids. V lost 0 bases and J lost 8, with 10 bases in between. From germline, CDR1 is SGHAT and CDR2 FQNNGV. CDR3 nucleotides: TGTGCCAGCAGCTTAGATTATGGCAGAGAAGCTTTCTTT. Its protein is CASSLDYGREAFF.

The chain has TRBV6-1 and TRBJ1-2; tentatively, D is TRBD1 (5 bases). The V gene's germline CDR1 is MNHNS and CDR2 SASEGT. Between the trimmed V and J ends, which lost 2 bases and 3 bases, there was a span of 10 bases. CDR3 length equals 14 residues. CDR3 nucleotide sequence: TGTGCCAGCAGTGAACGCTCAGGGTACTATGGCTACACCTTC. Translated: CASSERSGYYGYTF.

In its sample, this clone was seen once. This chain joins TRBV6-5 and TRBJ2-3; perhaps TRBD2 as D (5 bases). This CDR3 spans 13 amino acids. Germline assignment: CDR1 MNHEY and CDR2 SVGAGI. The germline V and J ends were trimmed by 6 bases and 10 bases, with 17 bases remaining between them. For the CDR3, the DNA is TGTGCCAGCAGGCCCCCCGGGATCCTTGCGCAGTATTTT. Its translation: CASRPPGILAQYF.

The table lists this clone with a few counts. V usage is TRBV5-1 and J usage is TRBJ2-7, with D possibly matching TRBD1 (5 bases). The V end was cut by 0 bases, the J end by 3 bases, with 10 bases between. CDR1 SGHRS and CDR2 YFSETQ come from the germline V gene. The CDR3 is made up of 14 amino acids. The DNA of the CDR3 is TGCGCCAGCAGCTTGGTCGGAGACAGCTACGAGCAGTACTTC. This encodes CASSLVGDSYEQYF.

The CDR3 loop is CASSAGGSSYEQYF. The CDR3 DNA reads TGTGCCAGCAGCGCAGGAGGGAGCTCCTACGAGCAGTACTTC. The gene calls are TRBV9 and TRBJ2-7; D might be TRBD2 (6 bases). Germline lookup yields CDR1 SGDLS and CDR2 YYNGEE. CDR3 length: 14 amino acids. V lost 3 bases, J lost 0 bases, and 10 bases lay in between. Full variable domain (remainder filled in from reference TRBV9 and TRBJ2-7): DSGVTQTPKHLITATGQRVTLRCSPRSGDLSVYWYQQSLDQGLQFLIQYYNGEERAKGNILERFSAQQFPDLHSELNLSSLELGDSALYFCASSAGGSSYEQYFGPGTRLTVT.

The rearrangement links TRBV4-1 to TRBJ1-5; D uncertain. Germline lookup yields CDR1 MGHRA and CDR2 YSYEKL. V was shortened by 3 bases and J by 7 bases, with 13 bases between the two germline ends. The CDR3 length is 14 residues. CDR3 nucleotides: TGCGCCAGCAGCCATTCCGATGCGGGGCAGCCCCAGCATTTT. This sequence encodes CASSHSDAGQPQHF.

CDR3 protein: CASTMQTSGTGELFF. CDR3 DNA sequence: TGTGCCAGCACCATGCAGACTAGCGGCACCGGGGAGCTGTTTTTT. The gene calls are TRBV28 and TRBJ2-2; 9 bases agree with TRBD2. The V and J ends lost 7 bases and 4 bases, in that order; junction bases with no gene match: 7. Per the germline V gene, CDR1 is MDHEN and CDR2 is SYDVKM. This CDR3 has 15 residues. The whole variable domain, filled in from reference TRBV28 and TRBJ2-2, reads DVKVTQSSRYLVKRTGEKVFLECVQDMDHENMFWYRQDPGLGLRLIYFSYDVKMKEKGDIPEGYSVSREKKERFSLILESASTNQTSMYLCASTMQTSGTGELFFGEGSRLTVL.

This clone was observed a few times. The chain joins TRBV9 to TRBJ1-1; D remains unclear. The CDR3 sequence is 14 residues long. V lost 3 bases, J lost 4 bases, and 13 bases lay in between. Germline assignment: CDR1 SGDLS and CDR2 YYNGEE. The CDR3 here is CASSETPWSTEAFF. The CDR3, as DNA: TGTGCCAGCAGCGAGACTCCCTGGTCCACTGAAGCTTTCTTT.

The chain has TRBV6-6 and TRBJ1-5, with D hard to call. The germline CDR1 and CDR2 sequences are MNHNY and SVGAGI (reference sequence). The germline V and J ends were trimmed by 0 bases and 0 bases, with 6 bases remaining between them. The CDR3 has 15 residues. In DNA, the CDR3 is TGTGCCAGCAGTTACTCGAGGGATAGCAATCAGCCCCAGCATTTT. Translation: CASSYSRDSNQPQHF.

The chain carries TRBV28 and TRBJ1-6; 7 bases align to TRBD1. There are 17 residues in the CDR3. Unmatched junction bases numbered 9, after V lost 2 bases and J lost 5 bases. The germline V gene has CDR1 MDHEN and CDR2 SYDVKM. CDR3 nucleotides: TGTGCCAGCAGTTTACTCATGACCGGGACAGATAATTCACCCCTCCACTTT. Translated, it gives CASSLLMTGTDNSPLHF.

J is TRBJ1-2 and V is TRBV7-9; D might be TRBD1 (6 bases). The germline V and J ends were trimmed by 7 bases and 6 bases, with 18 bases remaining between them. The CDR3 extends over 14 amino acids. From germline, CDR1 is SEHNR and CDR2 FQNEAQ (reference sequence). DNA for the CDR3: TGTGCCAGCAACCTCGAGGGGGGAGGGCATGGCTACACCTTC. It codes for CASNLEGGGHGYTF.

The chain carries TRBV9 and TRBJ2-7; a possible D gene is TRBD2 (7 bases). Per the germline V gene, CDR1 is SGDLS and CDR2 is YYNGEE. Deletions cut 3 bases from V and 2 bases from J, with 15 bases between. The CDR3 is made up of 15 amino acids. CDR3 amino acids: CASSARGGATYEQYF. The CDR3 DNA follows: TGTGCCAGCAGCGCTAGGGGGGGCGCGACCTACGAGCAGTACTTC.

This rearrangement joins TRBV3-1 (or the pseudogene TRBV3-2) to TRBJ2-5; 7 positions match TRBD1. The germline gives CDR1 LGHDT, CDR2 YNNKEL (reference sequence). CDR3 length equals 16 residues. Trimming removed 0 bases from V and 0 bases from J; junction bases left unmatched: 4. CDR3: CASSQDAGTDQETQYF. CDR3 sequence (DNA): TGTGCCAGCAGCCAAGATGCCGGGACAGACCAAGAGACCCAGTACTTC.

The chain uses TRBV5-6 and TRBJ2-1; the D is unclear. CDR1 is SGHDT, CDR2 YYEEEE, per germline. This CDR3 has 14 amino acids. V lost 1 base and J lost 1, with 6 bases in between. CDR3 amino acids: CASSLTVSYNEQFF. For the CDR3, the DNA is TGTGCCAGCAGCTTGACAGTATCCTACAATGAGCAGTTCTTC.

The J gene is TRBJ1-3, the V gene TRBV30, with unresolved D. Germline lookup yields CDR1 GTSNPN and CDR2 SVGIG (reference sequence). V shed 5 bases and J shed 10 bases, with 15 bases lying between them. The CDR3 extends over 12 amino acids. CDR3 protein: CAWAMGSWTIYF. Written as DNA, the CDR3 is TGTGCCTGGGCAATGGGCAGTTGGACCATATATTTT.

The V call is TRBV30, the J call TRBJ2-7; a weak D match, TRBD2 (6 bases). In germline, CDR1 is GTSNPN, CDR2 SVGIG (reference sequence). The V gene lost 3 bases and the J gene lost 7 bases, with 16 bases spanning the gap. There are 13 residues in the CDR3. This CDR3 is CAWRAPQGGEQYF. The CDR3 coding sequence is TGTGCCTGGAGGGCCCCCCAGGGAGGAGAGCAGTACTTC. Full variable domain (rest looked up from reference TRBV30 and TRBJ2-7): SQTIHQWPATLVQPVGSPLSLECTVEGTSNPNLYWYRQAAGRGLQLLFYSVGIGQISSEVPQNLSASRPQDRQFILSSKKLLLSDSGFYLCAWRAPQGGEQYFGPGTRLTVT.

V usage is TRBV19 and J usage is TRBJ1-6; D is ambiguous. Trimming shortened V by 3 bases and J by 0 bases, and 12 bases separated the two germline ends. The CDR3 has 17 residues. Germline CDR1 and CDR2: LNHDA and SQIVND (reference sequence). The CDR3 DNA reads as TGTGCCAGTAGTATGGTTGGCCGCGGCTCCTATAATTCACCCCTCCACTTT. It translates to CASSMVGRGSYNSPLHF.

The CDR3 protein is CASSLALAGGPQDTQYF. For the CDR3, the DNA is TGCGCCAGCAGCTTGGCACTAGCGGGGGGACCCCAGGATACGCAGTATTTT. J is TRBJ2-3 and V is TRBV5-1; 12 positions agree with TRBD2. The CDR3 extends over 17 amino acids. V lost 0 bases, J lost 6 bases, and 8 bases stayed unmatched. Germline CDR1 is SGHRS and CDR2 is YFSETQ.